Following are 19 T cell receptor beta chains from one sample sequenced in a study of blood T cell repertoires in COVID-19. Generated by immunoSEQ multiplex PCR, the TCRdb table keeps only in-frame clones and is missing some. Of 140,000 or so clones in the sample, 80% to 85% were seen once. Sequencing was done on a sample of peripheral blood. The receptors stem from a human donor in a cohort sampled during active COVID-19.

The CDR3 coding sequence is TGTGCCAGCAGCCTCGACAGCCAAGAGACCCAGTACTTC. It translates to CASSLDSQETQYF. This chain connects TRBV7-9 to TRBJ2-5, with TRBD1 as a possible D gene (5 bases). CDR3 size: 13 residues. V lost 5 bases to trimming and J lost 1 base, with 8 bases between them. From germline, CDR1 is SEHNR and CDR2 FQNEAQ (reference sequence).

This clone came up a few times. CDR3 nucleotide sequence: TGCACCAGCACAAGGGACAGATACTCTGGAAACACCATATATTTT. It encodes CTSTRDRYSGNTIYF. The chain has TRBV1 and TRBJ1-3; no DNA check was done on the table's D call, TRBD1. TRBV1 is annotated as a pseudogene. CDR3 length: 15 amino acids.

The chain joins TRBV6-5 to TRBJ2-7; TRBD1 matches 12 bases. The CDR3 contains 14 residues. Germline V gives CDR1 MNHEY, CDR2 SVGAGI. Unmatched junction bases numbered 4, after V lost 6 bases and J lost 4 bases. The CDR3 spells CASRSGQGAYEQYF. DNA of the CDR3: TGTGCCAGCAGGTCGGGACAGGGGGCTTACGAGCAGTACTTC.

The chain links TRBV7-2 to TRBJ2-5, with a tentative D call TRBD1 (5 bases). Germline CDR1 SGHTA, CDR2 FQGNSA. The ends were cut back, 5 bases at V and 5 bases at J, with 15 bases in the middle. This CDR3 spans 14 amino acids. The CDR3 bases are TGTGCCAGCAGCCACAGTCCAGGGCTTGAGACCCAGTACTTC. Its protein is CASSHSPGLETQYF. The full variable domain, in which reference TRBV7-2 and TRBJ2-5 provide the parts outside the CDR3, is GAGVSQSPSNKVTEKGKDVELRCDPISGHTALYWYRQSLGQGLEFLIYFQGNSAPDKSGLPSDRFSAERTGGSVSTLTIQRTQQEDSAVYLCASSHSPGLETQYFGPGTRLLVL.

The V call is TRBV4-1, the J call TRBJ1-2; a possible D gene is TRBD1 (5 bases). In germline, CDR1 is MGHRA, CDR2 YSYEKL. The V end lost 0 bases, the J end lost 4 bases, and 12 bases lay between the germline ends. CDR3 length: 15 residues. The CDR3 bases are TGCGCCAGCAGCCAAGACGACGGGGGGGTCTATGGCTACACCTTC. Its protein product is CASSQDDGGVYGYTF.

The chain carries TRBV28 and TRBJ2-7; D perhaps matches TRBD2 (5 bases). Germline V gene lookup returns CDR1 MDHEN and CDR2 SYDVKM. Trimming took off 4 bases at V and 3 bases at J, with 7 bases between the two ends. The CDR3 runs 12 residues. The CDR3 sequence is CASSSEGYEQYF. CDR3 sequence (DNA): TGTGCCAGCAGTTCCGAGGGCTACGAGCAGTACTTC.

The chain has TRBV5-1 and TRBJ2-7; a weak D match, TRBD1 (6 bases). V lost 4 bases, J lost 4 bases, and 15 bases lay in between. The germline V gene has CDR1 SGHRS and CDR2 YFSETQ. This CDR3 is 14 amino acids long. The CDR3 sequence: CASSLLGASYEQYF. CDR3 bases: TGCGCCAGCAGCCTACTGGGGGCCAGTTACGAGCAGTACTTC.

The chain uses TRBV7-2 and TRBJ1-2, with unresolved D. CDR3 size: 13 residues. Trimming left V 1 base short and J 8 bases short, with 11 bases between. Per germline, CDR1 SGHTA and CDR2 FQGNSA. The CDR3 protein is CASSLVGGLGYTF. The CDR3 DNA follows: TGTGCCAGCAGCTTAGTGGGAGGGCTAGGCTACACCTTC.

The J gene is TRBJ2-1, the V gene TRBV24-1; D is undetermined. Trimming stripped 0 bases from V and 0 bases from J, with 11 bases between. The CDR3 extends over 17 amino acids. The germline gives CDR1 KGHDR, CDR2 SFDVKD. CDR3 sequence reads: CATSDLPRLGSYNEQFF. The CDR3 bases are TGTGCCACCAGTGATTTGCCTCGTCTCGGCTCCTACAATGAGCAGTTCTTC.

The rearrangement joins TRBV9 to TRBJ2-7; D might be TRBD1 (6 bases). Deletions cut 3 bases from V and 2 bases from J, with 18 bases between. Germline-derived CDR1 and CDR2 are SGDLS and YYNGEE. This CDR3 has 16 residues. As DNA, the CDR3 is TGTGCCAGCAGCGGAGACCGGGACAAGGTGACCTACGAGCAGTACTTC. It specifies CASSGDRDKVTYEQYF.

This rearrangement joins TRBV18 to TRBJ2-2; 8 nucleotides line up with TRBD1. The CDR3 extends over 15 amino acids. After removal of 8 bases from V and 0 bases from J, the junction contained 5 bases not matched to a gene. Germline V gives CDR1 KGHSH, CDR2 LQKENI. The CDR3 reads CASEQGQANTGELFF. As DNA, the CDR3 is TGTGCCAGCGAACAGGGACAGGCGAACACCGGGGAGCTGTTTTTT.

The J gene is TRBJ1-2, the V gene TRBV28, with TRBD1 as a possible D gene (5 bases). CDR1 and CDR2 from the germline V gene are MDHEN and SYDVKM. V was pared by 3 bases and J by 0 bases, with 11 bases between. The CDR3 sequence is 15 residues long. The chain's CDR3 is CASSFSTASNYGYTF. The CDR3 nucleotides are TGTGCCAGCAGTTTTTCGACAGCCTCTAACTATGGCTACACCTTC.

The chain is built from TRBV4-2 and TRBJ1-4; TRBD1 is a possible D gene (6 bases). The CDR3 has 16 amino acids. The V gene lost 4 bases and the J gene lost 0 bases, with 12 bases spanning the gap. CDR1 and CDR2 from the germline V gene are LGHNA and YNFKEQ. CDR3 residues: CASSRGQTATNEKLFF. CDR3 bases: TGTGCCAGCAGCCGAGGACAGACTGCAACTAATGAAAAACTGTTTTTT.

The CDR3 DNA sequence: TGTGCCAGCAGGGTGGACACCGGCGTAGAGACCCAGTACTTC. Its protein product is CASRVDTGVETQYF. The V gene is TRBV28, the J gene TRBJ2-5; TRBD1 might be the D (5 bases). Germline loops: CDR1 MDHEN, CDR2 SYDVKM. V was pared by 6 bases and J by 4 bases, with 15 bases between. The CDR3 is made up of 14 amino acids.

The rearrangement links TRBV6-5 to TRBJ2-7, with D uncertain. V lost 0 bases and J 0 bases, leaving 12 bases between the germline ends. CDR3 length: 16 residues. CDR1 and CDR2 from the germline V gene are MNHEY and SVGAGI. The CDR3 region is CASSYSTPHNSYEQYF. The CDR3 nucleotides read TGTGCCAGCAGTTACTCGACTCCCCATAACTCCTACGAGCAGTACTTC.

The chain has TRBV5-5 and TRBJ1-2; 9 nucleotides agree with TRBD1. V lost 4 bases, J lost 8 bases, and 15 bases stayed unmatched. Germline V gene sequence: CDR1 SGHKS, CDR2 YYEKEE (reference sequence). The CDR3 consists of 16 residues. The CDR3: CASSVTPGQGMGGYTF. Here the CDR3 DNA reads TGTGCCAGCAGCGTCACACCGGGACAGGGAATGGGAGGCTACACCTTC.

This chain uses TRBV7-2 with TRBJ2-7, with TRBD2 matching over 11 bases. Germline V gene data show CDR1 as SGHTA and CDR2 as FQGNSA. This CDR3 region has 16 residues. V lost 5 bases and J lost 2; bases outside the gene matches: 8. CDR3 region: CASSPKLAGVPYEQYF. CDR3 nucleotide sequence: TGTGCCAGCAGCCCCAAACTAGCGGGAGTCCCCTACGAGCAGTACTTC.

This rearrangement joins TRBV24-1 to TRBJ1-4; 7 nucleotides match TRBD1. After removal of 6 bases from V and 3 bases from J, the junction contained 9 bases not matched to a gene. The germline CDR1 and CDR2 sequences are KGHDR and SFDVKD. There are 16 residues in the CDR3. This CDR3 reads CATSSGRGISNEKLFF. The CDR3 DNA reads as TGTGCCACCAGTTCGGGCAGGGGGATATCTAATGAAAAACTGTTTTTT.

In DNA form, the CDR3 reads TGTGCCAGCAGCTTCGGCGGGACAGGGGTCGCAGATACGCAGTATTTT. This sequence encodes CASSFGGTGVADTQYF. The chain carries TRBV7-2 and TRBJ2-3, with TRBD1 matching 10 bases. The V segment lost 3 bases and the J segment 4 bases; nucleotides outside the gene matches: 7. The CDR3 sequence is 16 residues long. Germline loops: CDR1 SGHTA, CDR2 FQGNSA.